This T cell receptor (beta chain) appears in the sequencing data of a study of T cells in Graves' hyperthyroidism and ophthalmopathy. It was RNA transcripts that yielded the amplified TCR beta CDR3 regions. With the HTBI primer set, the TCR CDR3 went through a first round of RT-PCR. Using its own MiXCR run on the multiplex PCR reads, TCRdb lists one record per CDR3 protein. The table records about 350,000 distinct CDR3 sequences, around 14% of them present only once. The germline CDR1 and CDR2 sequences are MNHNS and SASEGT. Germline trimming cut 6 bases from V and 2 bases from J; bases unmatched to any gene: 7. The CDR3 totals 14 residues. This clonotype has ten or more counts.

The material sequenced was blood. The clonotype was recovered from a woman aged 25 to 45 with Graves' hyperthyroidism. The genes are TRBV6-1 and TRBJ2-7; 7 bases are shared with TRBD1. In DNA form, the CDR3 reads TGTGCCAGCAGGTTACAGGGGAATGCCTACGAGCAGTACTTC. Translating gives CASRLQGNAYEQYF.